The 16 T cell receptor beta chains reported below all come from one sample, sequenced in a study of OX40 agonist ivuxolimab in advanced cancers. Libraries were prepared by immunoSEQ multiplex PCR; TCRdb keeps only in-frame clonotypes and omits some of them. The sample holds under 50,000 clones, less than 90% seen once. The source was CD4+ or CD8+ T cells sorted from blood, collected in a trial of the OX40 agonist ivuxolimab. The receptors come from an adult with an advanced solid tumor such as melanoma, head and neck, liver or kidney cancer.

The chain uses TRBV7-3 and TRBJ2-2; TRBD2 agrees at 9 bases. V lost 6 bases and J lost 0; bases outside the gene matches: 5. The germline gives CDR1 SGHTA, CDR2 FQGTGA. The CDR3 contains 16 residues. CDR3 residues: CASSYSGGANTGELFF. The CDR3 DNA reads TGTGCCAGCAGTTATAGCGGGGGCGCGAACACCGGGGAGCTGTTTTTT.

The chain uses TRBV7-3 and TRBJ2-2, with 12 bases fitting TRBD1. The CDR3 has 16 residues. Trimming cost V 5 bases and J 3 bases; bases outside gene matches: 4. CDR1 and CDR2 (germline): SGHTA, FQGTGA. The CDR3 loop is CASSLGTGGDTGELFF. The CDR3 DNA sequence: TGTGCCAGCAGCCTAGGGACAGGGGGCGACACCGGGGAGCTGTTTTTT.

This chain joins TRBV4-3 and TRBJ2-3, with TRBD2 matching 11 bases. This CDR3 is 18 amino acids long. The V segment lost 0 bases and the J segment 7 bases; nucleotides outside the gene matches: 12. In germline, CDR1 is LGHNA, CDR2 YSLEER. CDR3 coding DNA: TGCGCCAGCAGCCAAGATATGGGGCGGGGGACTAGCGGATATACGCAGTATTTT. Translating it yields CASSQDMGRGTSGYTQYF.

This clone appeared a few times. The J gene is TRBJ2-5, the V gene TRBV5-1, with 7 bases identical to TRBD1. CDR3 length equals 14 residues. The V gene's germline CDR1 is SGHRS and CDR2 YFSETQ. V gave up 0 bases and J gave up 5 bases; unmatched junction bases: 4. The CDR3 coding sequence is TGCGCCAGCAGCTTGGAGGGGGCAGCGGAGACCCAGTACTTC. This encodes CASSLEGAAETQYF.

This chain uses TRBV4-2 with TRBJ2-7, with D possibly being TRBD2 (7 bases). The germline CDR1 and CDR2 sequences are LGHNA and YNFKEQ. This CDR3 contains 15 residues. The V end lost 1 base, the J end lost 5 bases, and 15 bases lay between the germline ends. As DNA, the CDR3 is TGTGCCAGCAGCCAAGTTGGCGGGGGCGTCGACGAGCAGTACTTC. Protein: CASSQVGGGVDEQYF.

V is TRBV28 and J is TRBJ1-4; D perhaps matches TRBD1 (5 bases). V lost 9 bases, J lost 0 bases, and 14 bases lay in between. CDR1 is MDHEN, CDR2 SYDVKM, per germline. The CDR3 totals 15 residues. The CDR3 nucleotides are TGTGCCAGTCAGGGAGGGGCGGCAACTAATGAAAAACTGTTTTTT. Translation: CASQGGAATNEKLFF. Filled out from reference TRBV28 and TRBJ1-4, the complete variable domain reads DVKVTQSSRYLVKRTGEKVFLECVQDMDHENMFWYRQDPGLGLRLIYFSYDVKMKEKGDIPEGYSVSREKKERFSLILESASTNQTSMYLCASQGGAATNEKLFFGSGTQLSVL.

The V call is TRBV6-5, the J call TRBJ1-1; D call uncertain. Between the trimmed V and J ends, which lost 5 bases and 4 bases, there was a span of 11 bases. Germline loops: CDR1 MNHEY, CDR2 SVGAGI. The CDR3 runs to 13 residues. In nucleotides, the CDR3 is TGTGCCAGCAGTCAAGCCGGAGCCACTGAAGCTTTCTTT. It codes for CASSQAGATEAFF.

This clone was picked up one time. This chain connects TRBV6-1 to TRBJ2-1; D is undetermined. V was shortened by 2 bases and J by 5 bases, with 10 bases between the two germline ends. The CDR3 covers 14 residues. The V gene's germline CDR1 is MNHNS and CDR2 SASEGT. The CDR3 loop reads CASSEISADNEQFF. The CDR3 DNA is TGTGCCAGCAGTGAAATAAGTGCGGACAATGAGCAGTTCTTC.

The chain joins TRBV18 to TRBJ2-5; TRBD1 agrees at 12 bases. V was pared by 3 bases and J by 3 bases, with 8 bases of the junction left unmatched. The CDR3 is 17 residues long. CDR1 is KGHSH, CDR2 LQKENI, per germline. DNA for the CDR3: TGTGCCAGCTCACCCTTCCAAGGGACAGGGGGCGAAGAGACCCAGTACTTC. It yields the protein CASSPFQGTGGEETQYF.

The V call is TRBV5-6, the J call TRBJ2-1, with 7 nucleotides matching TRBD2. Germline CDR1 SGHDT, CDR2 YYEEEE. Trimming removed 4 bases from V and 8 bases from J; junction bases left unmatched: 15. The CDR3 totals 16 residues. The CDR3 is CASSPWRGWSLDEQFF. Here the CDR3 DNA reads TGTGCCAGCAGCCCATGGCGGGGGTGGAGTTTAGATGAGCAGTTCTTC.

The rearrangement uses TRBV10-2 and TRBJ1-2; 8 bases line up with TRBD1. CDR1 and CDR2 from the germline V gene are WSHSY and SAAADI. The CDR3 spans 15 residues. The junction had 9 bases not matched to a gene; V was cut back by 4 bases and J by 5 bases. The CDR3 protein is CASSGTSGGAYGYTF. The CDR3 DNA sequence: TGCGCCAGCAGTGGTACCTCAGGGGGCGCGTATGGCTACACCTTC.

V is TRBV6-6 and J is TRBJ1-3; the D gene is possibly TRBD1 (6 bases). There are 14 residues in the CDR3. Trimming took 6 bases from V and 6 from J, leaving 15 bases between them. Germline V gene data show CDR1 as MNHNY and CDR2 as SVGAGI (reference sequence). The CDR3 loop reads CASRYNDRSNTIYF. CDR3 sequence (DNA): TGTGCCAGCAGGTACAACGACAGGTCAAACACCATATATTTT.

The genes are TRBV18 and TRBJ1-1, with D unclear. The CDR3 has 15 amino acids. CDR1 is KGHSH, CDR2 LQKENI, per germline. Trimming left V 2 bases short and J 2 bases short, with 12 bases between. DNA of the CDR3: TGTGCCAGCTCACCATTATTGTCAGGAAACACTGAAGCTTTCTTT. Translating it yields CASSPLLSGNTEAFF.

The chain recombines TRBV5-6 with TRBJ1-2, with D uncertain. CDR3 size: 14 residues. Germline CDR1 and CDR2: SGHDT and YYEEEE. V lost 0 bases, J lost 6 bases, and 12 bases lay in between. CDR3 DNA: TGTGCCAGCAGCTTGGGACGGCCAGCTGATGGCTACACCTTC. Translated: CASSLGRPADGYTF.

This clone was recorded only once. The chain recombines TRBV10-3 with TRBJ1-5; a possible D gene is TRBD1 (6 bases). Looked up from germline, CDR1 is ENHRY and CDR2 is SYGVKD. V lost 0 bases to trimming and J lost 6 bases, with 6 bases between them. CDR3 size: 13 residues. The CDR3: CAISESGAQPQHF. The CDR3, as DNA: TGTGCCATCAGTGAGTCGGGGGCTCAGCCCCAGCATTTT.

Written as DNA, the CDR3 is TGTGCCAGCAGCTCAGGGGGGGCCTATGGCTACACCTTC. As protein: CASSSGGAYGYTF. The genes are TRBV27 and TRBJ1-2; 7 bases align to TRBD1. CDR3 length: 13 amino acids. Germline-derived CDR1 and CDR2 are MNHEY and SMNVEV (reference sequence). The V and J ends lost 6 bases and 4 bases, in that order; junction bases with no gene match: 5.